The entry that follows covers one T cell receptor (beta chain) sequence. The antigen is unknown. CDR3 and TCR beta VDJ profiling relied on a genomic DNA template. TCRdb reanalysed the reads using MiXCR and keeps one entry per CDR3 protein. In the table there are 160,000 or so distinct CDR3 sequences, 45% to 55% of which are singletons. The V gene lost 4 bases and the J gene lost 5 bases, with 12 bases spanning the gap. The CDR3 length is 13 residues. Germline assignment: CDR1 SGDLS and CDR2 YYNGEE. This sample stems from a study of CD8+CD57+ T cells in acquired aplastic anemia. For the study at large: Sorted CD4+ and CD8+ cell DNA averaged around 3.5 ug.

Study-level points and caveats: Patients and controls turned out to have 25 to 35 CD8+ CDR3 sequences in common.

All patients picked for sequencing had shown, by flow cytometry, an expansion of CD8+CD57+ cells. The source is a human donor with aplastic anemia. The material sequenced was sorted CD4+, CD8+, or CD8+CD57+ T cells (not recorded which) from PBMCs. This chain joins TRBV9 and TRBJ1-2; D unclear. In DNA, the CDR3 is TGTGCCAGCAGCCCTACCTTGGGGTATGGCTACACCTTC. Encoded protein: CASSPTLGYGYTF. Full variable domain (missing parts from reference TRBV9 and TRBJ1-2): DSGVTQTPKHLITATGQRVTLRCSPRSGDLSVYWYQQSLDQGLQFLIQYYNGEERAKGNILERFSAQQFPDLHSELNLSSLELGDSALYFCASSPTLGYGYTFGSGTRLTVV.